A selection of T cell receptor beta chains follows, all from one sample in a study of shared clonotypes between healthy human individuals. TCRdb's copy holds only in-frame clones and misses some; the assay was immunoSEQ multiplex PCR. The repertoire holds some 690,000 clones, with 90% as singletons. The sample taken for sequencing was memory CD8+ T cells from PBMCs. Source of these receptors: a man aged 18-30 years in good health. Some clones in this sample may be carry-over from other donors' samples. The CDR3 runs from the conserved cysteine through the conserved F or W. The D gene is left open where the match is weak. Clone size is not always given. Where it is, it says once, few, many or a class for expanded clones.

j_call d_call clone_size v_call cdr3_nt cdr3_aa
TRBJ1-5 - - TRBV27 TGTGCCAGCAGTTTTGGGGTGCTTCAGCCCCAGCATTTT CASSFGVLQPQHF
TRBJ1-2 TRBD1 - TRBV7-9 TGTGCCAGCAGCCACGCGGGGACAGAGGTTAACTATGGCTACACCTTC CASSHAGTEVNYGYTF
TRBJ2-1 TRBD1 - TRBV6-6 TGTGCCAGCATGCCGGGACAGAGCTCCTACAATGAGCAGTTCTTC CASMPGQSSYNEQFF
TRBJ1-2 - - TRBV7-9 TGTGCCAGCAGCTTTAACAGGGCCCCTATCTATGGCTACACCTTC CASSFNRAPIYGYTF
TRBJ2-7 TRBD2 - TRBV7-8 TGTGCCAGCAGCTTAGGCTTCGGGGGGAGCCTCTACGAGCAGTACTTC CASSLGFGGSLYEQYF
TRBJ2-7 TRBD1 - TRBV7-8 TGTGCCAGCAGCGACCAGACAGGGGTGGTCCACGAGCAGTACTTC CASSDQTGVVHEQYF
TRBJ2-7 TRBD1 - TRBV27 TGTGCCAGCAGTTTACAGGGACAGGGAACCTACGAGCAGTACTTC CASSLQGQGTYEQYF
TRBJ1-3 - - TRBV11-2 TGTGCCAGCAGCTTTTCAGGACTGCAATCCTTCTCTGGAAACACCATATATTTT CASSFSGLQSFSGNTIYF
TRBJ1-2 - - TRBV7-9 TGTGCCAGCAGCTTACCTGAGACAGAGGCTAACTATGGCTACACCTTC CASSLPETEANYGYTF
TRBJ2-5 - - TRBV10-1 TGCGCCAGCAGTGAAGGAACTTTGTACCAAGAGACCCAGTACTTC CASSEGTLYQETQYF
TRBJ2-1 - - TRBV29-1 TGCAGCGTCATTGACAGGCTTTTTATAAATGAGCAGTTCTTC CSVIDRLFINEQFF
TRBJ2-1 - few TRBV19 TGTGCCAGTAGTATTTCCGGGACCAACCTGGGGGGTGAGCAGTTCTTC CASSISGTNLGGEQFF
TRBJ2-7 TRBD1 once TRBV28 TGTGCCAGCAGTGAGACAGGGCTACCCCCCTACGAGCAGTACTTC CASSETGLPPYEQYF
TRBJ1-1 TRBD1 - TRBV25-1 TGTGCCAGCAGAGCTAGACAGGGGCAAACTGAAGCTTTCTTT CASRARQGQTEAFF
TRBJ2-7 - - TRBV28 TGTGCCAGCAGTTTCTGGCGATCCTACGAGCAGTACTTC CASSFWRSYEQYF
TRBJ2-1 TRBD1 - TRBV29-1 TGCAGCGTATTCACAGGGGTCGGGAATGAGCAGTTCTTC CSVFTGVGNEQFF
TRBJ1-2 - once TRBV27 TGTGCCAGCAGTTTATATGGCTACACCTTC CASSLYGYTF
TRBJ2-5 - - TRBV7-9 TGTGCCAGCAGCCCCCCCGGACAGCCGGACGGAGAGACCCAGTACTTC CASSPPGQPDGETQYF
TRBJ2-7 - - TRBV4-1 TGCGCCAGCAGCCTTAGCAGAACCTACGAGCAGTACTTC CASSLSRTYEQYF
TRBJ2-5 - - TRBV11-2 TGTGCCAGCAGCTTAGCACTCTTCGGGGAGACCCAGTACTTC CASSLALFGETQYF
TRBJ2-6 - - TRBV9 TGTGCCAGCAACTACGGGACCGGTGAAGCTGGGGCCAACGTCCTGACTTTC CASNYGTGEAGANVLTF
TRBJ2-7 TRBD2 - TRBV7-6 TGTGCCAGCAGCTTATCGAGCGGGAGCTCCTACGAGCAGTACTTC CASSLSSGSSYEQYF
TRBJ1-1 - - TRBV7-9 TGTGCCAGCAGCCCAGATACGTCTGAAGCTTTCTTT CASSPDTSEAFF
TRBJ2-7 TRBD2 once TRBV29-1 TGCAGCGTTGCAGGGGGACTAGCGGCTTCATACGAGCAGTACTTC CSVAGGLAASYEQYF
TRBJ1-1 - - TRBV9 TGTGCCAGCAGCCAGGGAGGGGGAACTGAAGCTTTCTTT CASSQGGGTEAFF
TRBJ2-7 TRBD1 - TRBV28 TGTGCCAGCAGGGGGGACAGCTACGAGCAGTACTTC CASRGDSYEQYF
TRBJ1-5 - - TRBV19 TGTGCCAGTAGTATAGGGTACAGGGTCCTCTTCGAGGCGAGACAGCCCCAGCATTTT CASSIGYRVLFEARQPQHF
TRBJ2-1 - - TRBV11-2 TGTGCCAGCCGGTTGGTCATCTACAATGAGCAGTTCTTC CASRLVIYNEQFF
TRBJ1-2 - - TRBV28 TGTGCCAGCAGTTTTCTTTACAGGGCGGATGGCTACACCTTC CASSFLYRADGYTF